This T cell receptor (beta chain) was captured by sequencing in a study of blood T cell repertoires in COVID-19. In the study overall: Sources were T cells, B-cell-depleted T cells, or PBMCs; the material itself was cDNA or gDNA.

TCRdb keeps only in-frame clones here, not all; method: immunoSEQ multiplex PCR. The table records roughly 500,000 clones, roughly nine tenths of them present only once. Germline CDR1 is LNHDA and CDR2 is SQIVND (reference sequence). Trimming took off 5 bases at V and 3 bases at J, with 10 bases between the two ends. This CDR3 has 13 residues. Only one count was recorded for this clone. Different DNA sequences within this sample yield the same CDR3. This TCR was sampled from a man aged 18 to 30 with COVID-19, enrolled during active disease. Sequences were obtained from peripheral blood. V usage is TRBV19 and J usage is TRBJ1-1; TRBD1 might be the D (5 bases). CDR3 region: CASSVKGDTEAFF. Here the CDR3 DNA reads TGTGCCAGTAGTGTGAAAGGGGACACTGAAGCTTTCTTT.